A selection of T cell receptor beta chains follows, all from one sample in a study of blood T cell repertoires in COVID-19. TCRdb's copy holds only in-frame clones and misses some; the assay was immunoSEQ multiplex PCR. The table records 95,000 to 150,000 clones, around 89% of them present only once. Sequences were obtained from peripheral blood. These receptors were obtained from a man in his 70s with active or convalescent COVID-19. Each CDR3 is given with its conserved first and last residue. A D gene is named only where the DNA matches it firmly. The size field is filled for only some rows; it gives once, few, many or a size class.

v_call	clone_size	j_call	d_call	cdr3_aa	cdr3_nt
TRBV7-9	-	TRBJ2-7	TRBD1	CASSRTGAYEQYF	TGTGCCAGCAGTCGGACAGGGGCCTACGAGCAGTACTTC
TRBV9	-	TRBJ1-6	-	CASSVLGESPLHF	TGTGCCAGCAGCGTATTAGGGGAATCACCCCTCCACTTT
TRBV3-1/TRBV3-2	once	TRBJ2-3	-	CASSQSTGTDTQYF	TGTGCCAGCAGCCAAAGTACGGGCACAGATACGCAGTATTTT
TRBV28	-	TRBJ2-7	TRBD1	CASRLGDRGQEQYF	TGTGCCAGCAGGCTCGGGGACAGGGGTCAAGAGCAGTACTTC
TRBV29-1	-	TRBJ1-2	-	CSAGQILASYGYTF	TGCAGCGCTGGACAGATCTTGGCTTCCTATGGCTACACCTTC
TRBV30	-	TRBJ1-6	-	CAWSVGARLLSYNSPLHF	TGTGCCTGGAGTGTAGGGGCGAGACTGCTGTCCTATAATTCACCCCTCCACTTT
TRBV7-2	-	TRBJ2-7	TRBD2	CASSLTGLAGGEQYF	TGTGCCAGCAGCCTGACCGGACTAGCGGGGGGCGAGCAGTACTTC
TRBV12-3/TRBV12-4	-	TRBJ1-6	-	CASRPGNSPLHF	TGTGCCAGCAGGCCGGGGAATTCACCCCTCCACTTT
TRBV19	-	TRBJ2-7	-	CASSIDRGSEQYF	TGTGCCAGTAGTATAGACAGGGGTTCCGAGCAGTACTTC
TRBV12-3/TRBV12-4	-	TRBJ2-7	TRBD1	CASSPYRGYEQYF	TGTGCCAGCAGTCCCTACAGGGGATACGAGCAGTACTTC
TRBV6-5	-	TRBJ1-2	-	CASSYRGRSGYTF	TGTGCCAGCAGTTACCGAGGGAGGAGCGGCTACACCTTC
TRBV19	-	TRBJ2-3	TRBD1	CASDPGQGADTQYF	TGTGCCAGTGACCCGGGACAGGGAGCAGATACGCAGTATTTT
TRBV4-1	-	TRBJ2-1	TRBD2	CASSQEKGRGGSSGNEQFF	TGCGCCAGCAGCCAAGAAAAAGGGCGGGGAGGGAGCTCCGGCAATGAGCAGTTCTTC
TRBV18	-	TRBJ2-7	-	CASSPPGTIYEQYF	TGTGCCAGCTCACCACCCGGGACAATTTACGAGCAGTACTTC
TRBV18	-	TRBJ2-5	TRBD1	CASSPPGQGVKTQYF	TGTGCCAGCTCACCGCCGGGACAGGGGGTAAAGACCCAGTACTTC
TRBV24-1	-	TRBJ2-5	-	CATISPGAQYF	TGTGCCACAATATCCCCGGGGGCCCAGTACTTC
TRBV19	-	TRBJ1-5	TRBD1	CASSPGTANSNQPQHF	TGTGCCAGTAGCCCTGGGACAGCAAATAGCAATCAGCCCCAGCATTTT
TRBV28	once	TRBJ1-2	TRBD1	CASSSGQGGGYTF	TGTGCCAGCAGCTCAGGACAGGGTGGTGGCTACACCTTC
TRBV28	-	TRBJ2-7	TRBD2	CASGGGAYEQYF	TGTGCCAGCGGCGGGGGGGCCTACGAGCAGTACTTC
TRBV6-5	-	TRBJ1-3	-	CASSLPGRVGNTIYF	TGTGCCAGCAGCCTACCTGGTCGGGTTGGAAACACCATATATTTT
TRBV14	-	TRBJ2-7	TRBD1	CASSPGQGISFEQYF	TGTGCCAGCAGCCCCGGACAGGGGATATCGTTCGAGCAGTACTTC
TRBV28	once	TRBJ2-2	-	CASKTVNTGELFF	TGTGCCAGCAAGACAGTCAACACCGGGGAGCTGTTTTTT
TRBV19	-	TRBJ1-2	TRBD1	CASSMKTGRYGYGYTF	TGTGCCAGTAGTATGAAGACAGGGCGGTATGGCTATGGCTACACCTTC
TRBV2	-	TRBJ2-7	TRBD2	CASGLAGGPYEQYF	TGTGCCAGCGGACTAGCGGGAGGGCCCTACGAGCAGTACTTC
TRBV6-4	-	TRBJ2-1	-	CASSARSGFDEQFF	TGTGCCAGCAGTGCGAGGTCCGGATTTGATGAGCAGTTCTTC
TRBV27	once	TRBJ1-4	TRBD1	CASSLSGLRQGANNEKLFF	TGTGCCAGCAGTTTATCGGGCCTCAGGCAGGGGGCGAATAATGAAAAACTGTTTTTT
TRBV5-1	-	TRBJ2-7	TRBD2	CASSWMGLAGGYEQYF	TGCGCCAGCAGCTGGATGGGTCTAGCGGGTGGATACGAGCAGTACTTC
TRBV4-2	once	TRBJ1-5	-	CASSQERFGQPQHF	TGTGCCAGCAGCCAAGAGAGGTTTGGCCAGCCCCAGCATTTT
TRBV28	-	TRBJ1-6	-	CASSLSNYNSPLHF	TGTGCCAGCAGTTTGTCAAATTATAATTCACCCCTCCACTTT
TRBV6-5	-	TRBJ2-3	-	CASTLTVRGTQYF	TGTGCCAGCACCTTGACTGTCCGAGGTACGCAGTATTTT
TRBV3-1/TRBV3-2	-	TRBJ2-1	TRBD2	CASSSGLAGYNEQFF	TGTGCCAGCAGCTCCGGACTAGCGGGATACAATGAGCAGTTCTTC
TRBV3-1/TRBV3-2	-	TRBJ1-2	TRBD1	CASSQAGGGDGYTF	TGTGCCAGCAGCCAAGCAGGGGGCGGTGATGGCTACACCTTC
TRBV3-1/TRBV3-2	-	TRBJ1-3	TRBD1	CASSQSTGTSGNTIYF	TGTGCCAGCAGCCAGTCGACAGGGACTTCTGGAAACACCATATATTTT
TRBV28	once	TRBJ2-1	TRBD2	CASSPGLAGGPNEQFF	TGTGCCAGCAGCCCTGGACTAGCGGGAGGGCCGAATGAGCAGTTCTTC
TRBV5-5	-	TRBJ1-2	-	CASSLEAREALRGYTF	TGTGCCAGCAGCTTGGAGGCTCGGGAAGCGCTTAGGGGCTACACCTTC
TRBV5-1	-	TRBJ1-1	-	CASSASGTDSTEAFF	TGCGCCAGCAGCGCATCCGGGACGGACAGCACTGAAGCTTTCTTT
TRBV28	once	TRBJ2-1	-	CASSLFPLSSYNEQFF	TGTGCCAGCAGTTTATTCCCCCTAAGCTCCTACAATGAGCAGTTCTTC
TRBV6-6	once	TRBJ2-2	TRBD2	CASSYRLAGGGGELFF	TGTGCCAGCAGTTACCGGCTAGCGGGAGGGGGCGGGGAGCTGTTTTTT
TRBV7-9	-	TRBJ1-2	TRBD1	CASSLSSTGAGGYTF	TGTGCCAGCAGCTTATCTTCGACAGGGGCCGGTGGCTACACCTTC
TRBV19	-	TRBJ1-1	-	CASSGRLAEAFF	TGTGCCAGTAGTGGCCGGCTAGCTGAAGCTTTCTTT
TRBV11-3	-	TRBJ2-7	-	CASSLESGAYEQYF	TGTGCCAGCAGCTTAGAATCAGGGGCCTACGAGCAGTACTTC
TRBV28	-	TRBJ1-4	-	CASSSYREGKLFF	TGTGCCAGCAGTTCCTACAGGGAGGGGAAACTGTTTTTT
TRBV5-1	-	TRBJ1-2	TRBD1	CASSLDRGYGYTF	TGCGCCAGCAGTCTTGACAGGGGATATGGCTACACCTTC
TRBV5-8	-	TRBJ1-4	-	CASTRGGNEKLFF	TGTGCCAGCACTCGAGGAGGGAATGAAAAACTGTTTTTT
TRBV9	-	TRBJ2-1	-	CASSVAGDSYNEQFF	TGTGCCAGCAGCGTAGCCGGGGACTCCTACAATGAGCAGTTCTTC
TRBV11-3	-	TRBJ2-7	-	CASSPRLGFEQYF	TGTGCCAGCAGCCCCCGACTAGGATTCGAGCAGTACTTC
TRBV18	-	TRBJ2-1	TRBD2	CASSWTSGSGNEQFF	TGTGCCAGCTCTTGGACTAGCGGGAGCGGTAATGAGCAGTTCTTC
TRBV19	few	TRBJ2-2	-	CASSTSQRNTGELFF	TGTGCCAGTAGTACGTCACAACGGAACACCGGGGAGCTGTTTTTT
TRBV3-1/TRBV3-2	once	TRBJ2-1	TRBD2	CASSQGLAGNEQFF	TGTGCCAGCAGCCAAGGACTAGCGGGCAATGAGCAGTTCTTC
TRBV3-1/TRBV3-2	-	TRBJ1-5	TRBD1	CASSFGTGGNQPQHF	TGTGCCAGCAGCTTTGGGACAGGTGGAAATCAGCCCCAGCATTTT
TRBV6-6	-	TRBJ1-6	-	CASSYSQGSYNSPLHF	TGTGCCAGCAGTTACTCGCAGGGATCCTATAATTCACCCCTCCACTTT
TRBV18	-	TRBJ1-3	TRBD1	CASSLTGGAGNTIYF	TGTGCCAGCTCACTGACAGGGGGCGCCGGAAACACCATATATTTT
TRBV6-5	-	TRBJ1-2	-	CASSYTAGYGYTF	TGTGCCAGCAGTTACACCGCAGGGTATGGCTACACCTTC
TRBV11-2	-	TRBJ2-1	TRBD2	CASSETDGGNYYNEQFF	TGTGCCAGCAGCGAGACCGACGGGGGGAACTACTACAATGAGCAGTTCTTC